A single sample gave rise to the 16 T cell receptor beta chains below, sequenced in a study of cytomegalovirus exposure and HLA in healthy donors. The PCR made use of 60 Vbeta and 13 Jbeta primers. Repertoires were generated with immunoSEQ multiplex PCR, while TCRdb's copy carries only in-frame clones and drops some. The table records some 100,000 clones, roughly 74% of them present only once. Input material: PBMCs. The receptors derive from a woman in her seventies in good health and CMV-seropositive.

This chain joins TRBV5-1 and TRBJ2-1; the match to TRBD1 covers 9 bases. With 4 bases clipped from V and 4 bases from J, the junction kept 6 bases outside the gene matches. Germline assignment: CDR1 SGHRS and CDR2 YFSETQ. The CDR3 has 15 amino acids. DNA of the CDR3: TGCGCCAGCAGCCCCTGGGACAGGGTTTACAATGAGCAGTTCTTC. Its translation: CASSPWDRVYNEQFF.

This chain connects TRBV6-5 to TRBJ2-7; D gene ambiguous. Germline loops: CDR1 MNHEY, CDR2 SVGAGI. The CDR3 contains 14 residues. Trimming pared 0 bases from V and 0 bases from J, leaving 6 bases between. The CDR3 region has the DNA TGTGCCAGCAGTTACTCGTACAGCTCCTACGAGCAGTACTTC. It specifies CASSYSYSSYEQYF.

Here the CDR3 DNA reads TGTGCCAGCAGTAGGACAGGTTCCTACAATGAGCAGTTCTTC. Amino acids: CASSRTGSYNEQFF. The chain links TRBV11-1 to TRBJ2-1, with 7 bases matching TRBD1. The CDR3 totals 14 residues. Trimming at V came to 6 bases and at J to 1 base, leaving 3 bases not matched to a gene. Per the germline V gene, CDR1 is SGHAT and CDR2 is FQDESV (reference sequence).

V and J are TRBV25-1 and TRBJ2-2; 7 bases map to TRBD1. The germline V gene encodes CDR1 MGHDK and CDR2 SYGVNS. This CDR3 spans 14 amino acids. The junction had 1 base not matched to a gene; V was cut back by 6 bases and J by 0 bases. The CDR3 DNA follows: TGTGCCAGCAGACAGGGGTCGAACACCGGGGAGCTGTTTTTT. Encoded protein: CASRQGSNTGELFF.

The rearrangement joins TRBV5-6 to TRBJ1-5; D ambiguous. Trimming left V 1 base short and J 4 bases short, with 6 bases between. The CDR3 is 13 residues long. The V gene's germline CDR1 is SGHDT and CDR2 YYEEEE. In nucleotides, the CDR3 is TGTGCCAGCAGCTTGTGGGCGAATCAGCCCCAGCATTTT. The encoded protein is CASSLWANQPQHF.

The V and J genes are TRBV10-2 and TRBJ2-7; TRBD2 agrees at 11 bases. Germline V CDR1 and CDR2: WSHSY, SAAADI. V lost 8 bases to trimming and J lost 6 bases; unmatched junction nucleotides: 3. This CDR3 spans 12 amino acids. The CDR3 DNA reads TGCGCCAGCTGGCTAGCGGGAGGCGAGCAGTACTTC. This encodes CASWLAGGEQYF.

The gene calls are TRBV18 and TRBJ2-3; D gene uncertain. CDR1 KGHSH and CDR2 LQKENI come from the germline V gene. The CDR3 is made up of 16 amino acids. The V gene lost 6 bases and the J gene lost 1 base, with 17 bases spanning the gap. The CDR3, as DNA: TGTGCCAGCTCTGAACAGCCGAACTCAGGCACAGATACGCAGTATTTT. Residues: CASSEQPNSGTDTQYF.

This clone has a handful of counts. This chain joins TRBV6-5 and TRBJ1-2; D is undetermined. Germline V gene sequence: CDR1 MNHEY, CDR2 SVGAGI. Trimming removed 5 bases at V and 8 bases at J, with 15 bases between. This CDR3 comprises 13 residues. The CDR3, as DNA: TGTGCCAGCAGTGAAAGAAAGAACGGGGGCTACACCTTC. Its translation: CASSERKNGGYTF.

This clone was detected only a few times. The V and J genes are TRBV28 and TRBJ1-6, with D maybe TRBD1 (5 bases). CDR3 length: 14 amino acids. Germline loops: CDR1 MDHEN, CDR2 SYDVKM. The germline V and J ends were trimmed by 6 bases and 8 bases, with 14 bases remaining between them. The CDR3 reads CASRLPGGDSPLHF. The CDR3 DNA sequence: TGTGCCAGCAGACTACCTGGGGGGGATTCACCCCTCCACTTT.

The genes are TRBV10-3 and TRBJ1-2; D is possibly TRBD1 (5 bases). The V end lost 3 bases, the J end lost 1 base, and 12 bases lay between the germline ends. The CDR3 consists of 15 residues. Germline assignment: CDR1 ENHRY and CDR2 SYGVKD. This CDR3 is CAISDQQVRNYGYTF. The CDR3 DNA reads TGTGCCATCAGTGACCAACAGGTTCGTAACTATGGCTACACCTTC.

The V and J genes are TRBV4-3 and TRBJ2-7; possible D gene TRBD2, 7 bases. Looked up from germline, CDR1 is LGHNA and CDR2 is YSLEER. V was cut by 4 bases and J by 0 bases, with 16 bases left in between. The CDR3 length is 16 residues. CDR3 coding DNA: TGCGCCAGCAGCCGAGCTTCGCGGGGGCGCTCCTACGAGCAGTACTTC. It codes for CASSRASRGRSYEQYF.

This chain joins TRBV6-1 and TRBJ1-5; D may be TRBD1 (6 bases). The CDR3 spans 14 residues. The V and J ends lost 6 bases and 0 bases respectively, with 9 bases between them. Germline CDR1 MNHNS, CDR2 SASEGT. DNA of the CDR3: TGTGCCAGCAGGAAACAGGGTAGCAATCAGCCCCAGCATTTT. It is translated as CASRKQGSNQPQHF.

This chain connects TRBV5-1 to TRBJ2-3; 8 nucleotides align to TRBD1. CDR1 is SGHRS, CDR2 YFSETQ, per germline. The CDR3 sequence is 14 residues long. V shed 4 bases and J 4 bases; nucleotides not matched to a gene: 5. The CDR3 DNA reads TGCGCCAGCAGCGCGACAGGGGTCGCAGATACGCAGTATTTT. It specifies CASSATGVADTQYF.

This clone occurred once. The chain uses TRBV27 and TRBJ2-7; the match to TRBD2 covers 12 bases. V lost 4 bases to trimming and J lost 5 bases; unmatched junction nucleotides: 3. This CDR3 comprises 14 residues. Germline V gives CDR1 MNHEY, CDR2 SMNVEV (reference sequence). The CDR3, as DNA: TGTGCCAGCAGTTCGAGACTAGCGGGAGACGAGCAGTACTTC. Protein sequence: CASSSRLAGDEQYF.

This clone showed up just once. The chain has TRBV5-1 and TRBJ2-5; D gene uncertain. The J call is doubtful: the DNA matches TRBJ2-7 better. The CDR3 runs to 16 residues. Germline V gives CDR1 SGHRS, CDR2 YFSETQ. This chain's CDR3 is CASSLEFKGQRYEQYF. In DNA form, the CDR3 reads TGCGCCAGCAGCTTGGAGTTTAAAGGCCAGCGCTACGAGCAGTACTTC.

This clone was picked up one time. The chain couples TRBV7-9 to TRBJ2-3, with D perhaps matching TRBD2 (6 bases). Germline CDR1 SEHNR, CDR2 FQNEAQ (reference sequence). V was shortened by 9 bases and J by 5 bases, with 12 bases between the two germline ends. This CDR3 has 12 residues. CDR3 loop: CASEQEGDTQYF. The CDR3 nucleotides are TGTGCCAGTGAGCAGGAGGGAGATACGCAGTATTTT.